In its sample, the clone carrying this T cell receptor (beta chain) was seen a few times. Its antigen is undetermined. This sample was taken from a study of early T cells in non-severe SARS-CoV-2 infection. As for the study in general: Sequencing was performed on bulk RNA from unsorted whole blood, leaving chains unpaired.

As part of library construction, unique molecular identifiers were attached to individual cDNA molecules. TCRdb re-called the 5' RACE reads with MiXCR, one entry per CDR3 protein. The sample lists more than 65,000 distinct CDR3 sequences, 9.5% to 15% occurring once. Study-wide points: Matching with VDJdb favored anti-spike CD8 responses (missing private and CD4 specificities).

The sample consisted of whole blood, taken at baseline. This clonotype was sampled from an adult who was a healthcare worker with PCR-confirmed SARS-CoV-2 infection or an uninfected control (not recorded which).

The CDR3, as DNA: TGTGCCAGCAGCTTAGGGGGGGACAGGTATAGCAATCAGCCCCAGCATTTT. Translating it yields CASSLGGDRYSNQPQHF. The J gene is TRBJ1-5, the V gene TRBV7-8; 8 bases line up with TRBD1. The V gene's germline CDR1 is SGHVS and CDR2 FQNEAQ. V lost 1 base, J lost 0 bases, and 5 bases stayed unmatched. The length of the CDR3 is 17 residues.